Below, 5 T cell receptor beta chains from the same sample are listed, as sequenced in a study of T-cell memory formation after mild COVID-19. A single record per CDR3 protein comes from TCRdb applying MiXCR to the 5' RACE reads. The repertoire holds 250,000 to 300,000 distinct CDR3 sequences, roughly 17% seen once, with about a fifth in the top ten. The sample comprised PBMCs or a T cell subset sorted from them (not recorded which). These TCRs come from a man between 18 and 29 years old who had mild COVID-19 (a few samples of this study predate the infection). Cell type and time point are not known.

Only a few counts were recorded for this clonotype. The V gene is TRBV20-1, the J gene TRBJ2-3; 7 bases are shared with TRBD1. The V gene end was trimmed by 7 bases and the J gene end by 4 bases; junction bases not matched to a gene: 5. The CDR3 has 12 residues. The germline gives CDR1 DFQATT, CDR2 SNEGSKA (reference sequence). CDR3 loop: CSGQGEADTQYF. As DNA, the CDR3 is TGCAGTGGACAGGGCGAGGCAGATACGCAGTATTTT.

Many counts were recorded for this clonotype. V gene TRBV3-1 combines with J gene TRBJ1-5; D is unresolved. The V gene's germline CDR1 is LGHDT and CDR2 YNNKEL (reference sequence). V was pared by 1 base and J by 6 bases, with 10 bases between. This CDR3 is built from 14 residues. The chain's CDR3 is CASSQGLMGQPQHF. CDR3 nucleotides: TGTGCCAGCAGCCAAGGTCTGATGGGTCAGCCCCAGCATTTT.

The V gene is TRBV5-6, the J gene TRBJ1-1; D is undetermined. Trimming shortened V by 2 bases and J by 1 base, and 9 bases separated the two germline ends. This CDR3 spans 14 amino acids. CDR1 and CDR2 (germline): SGHDT, YYEEEE. CDR3 sequence: CASSFGQPNTEAFF. The CDR3, as DNA: TGTGCCAGCAGCTTTGGGCAGCCGAACACTGAAGCTTTCTTT.

The J gene is TRBJ2-5, the V gene TRBV4-3; 11 bases agree with TRBD2. The junction had 8 bases not matched to a gene; V was cut back by 4 bases and J by 4 bases. The CDR3 runs 16 residues. Germline V gene sequence: CDR1 LGHNA, CDR2 YSLEER. This CDR3 is CASSPLLAGGGETQYF. The CDR3 bases are TGCGCCAGCAGCCCCCTCCTAGCGGGGGGTGGAGAGACCCAGTACTTC.

This clonotype was seen a few times. In DNA form, the CDR3 reads TGTGCCAGCAAACGCAGGGGGTATAATTCACCCCTCCACTTT. This gives the protein CASKRRGYNSPLHF. The chain employs TRBV5-6 and TRBJ1-6, with 7 nucleotides matching TRBD1. The CDR3 contains 14 residues. Germline values: CDR1 SGHDT, CDR2 YYEEEE. Trimming removed 6 bases from V and 4 bases from J; junction bases left unmatched: 4.